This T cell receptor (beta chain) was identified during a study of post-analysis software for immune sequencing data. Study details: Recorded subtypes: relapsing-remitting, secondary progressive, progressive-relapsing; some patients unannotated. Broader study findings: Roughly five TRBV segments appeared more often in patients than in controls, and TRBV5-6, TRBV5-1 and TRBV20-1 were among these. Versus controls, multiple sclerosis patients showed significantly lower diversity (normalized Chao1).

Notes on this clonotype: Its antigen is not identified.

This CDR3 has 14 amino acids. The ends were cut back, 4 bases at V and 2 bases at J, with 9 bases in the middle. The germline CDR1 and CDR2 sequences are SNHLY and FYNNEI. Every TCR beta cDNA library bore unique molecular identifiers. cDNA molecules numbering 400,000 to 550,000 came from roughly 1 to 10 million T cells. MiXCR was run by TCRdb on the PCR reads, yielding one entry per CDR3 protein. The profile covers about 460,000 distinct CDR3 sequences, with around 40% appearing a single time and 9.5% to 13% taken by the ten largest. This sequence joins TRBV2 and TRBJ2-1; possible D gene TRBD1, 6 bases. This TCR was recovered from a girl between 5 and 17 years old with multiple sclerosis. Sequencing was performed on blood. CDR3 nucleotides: TGTGCCAGCAGTGGACAGGTCCCCTACAATGAGCAGTTCTTC. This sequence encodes CASSGQVPYNEQFF. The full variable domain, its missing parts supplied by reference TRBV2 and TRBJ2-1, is EPEVTQTPSHQVTQMGQEVILRCVPISNHLYFYWYRQILGQKVEFLVSFYNNEISEKSEIFDDQFSVERPDGSNFTLKIRSTKLEDSAMYFCASSGQVPYNEQFFGPGTRLTVL.